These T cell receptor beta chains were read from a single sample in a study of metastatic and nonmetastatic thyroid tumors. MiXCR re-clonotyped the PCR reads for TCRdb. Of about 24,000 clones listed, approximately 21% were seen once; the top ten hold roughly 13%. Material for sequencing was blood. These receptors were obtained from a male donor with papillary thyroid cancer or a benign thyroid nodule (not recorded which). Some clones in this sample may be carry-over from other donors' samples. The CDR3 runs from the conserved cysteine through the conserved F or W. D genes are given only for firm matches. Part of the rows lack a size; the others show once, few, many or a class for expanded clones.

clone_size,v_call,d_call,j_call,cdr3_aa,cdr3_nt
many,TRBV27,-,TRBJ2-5,CASSSAAQETQYF,TGTGCCAGCAGTTCTGCAGCGCAAGAGACCCAGTACTTC
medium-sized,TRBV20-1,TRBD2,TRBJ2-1,CSARQIAGVGPDEQFF,TGCAGTGCTAGGCAGATAGCGGGCGTGGGGCCCGATGAGCAGTTCTTC
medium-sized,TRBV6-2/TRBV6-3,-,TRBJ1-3,CASSHQRSGAGNTIYF,TGTGCCAGCAGCCACCAGAGGTCTGGCGCTGGAAACACCATATATTTT
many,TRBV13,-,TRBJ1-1,CASSLGAATEAFF,TGTGCCAGCAGCTTAGGCGCTGCTACTGAAGCTTTCTTT
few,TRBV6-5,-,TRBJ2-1,CASSYSAGVHEQFF,TGTGCCAGCAGTTACTCTGCCGGGGTCCATGAGCAGTTCTTC
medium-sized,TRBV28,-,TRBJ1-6,CASSLLGQHNSPLHF,TGTGCCAGCAGTTTATTGGGACAACACAATTCACCCCTCCACTTT
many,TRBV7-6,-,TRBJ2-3,CASTLLGPQVADTQYF,TGTGCCAGCACCCTCCTAGGGCCCCAGGTTGCGGATACGCAGTATTTT
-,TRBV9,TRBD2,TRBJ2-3,CASSVTERESDTQYF,TGTGCCAGCAGCGTGACAGAGCGGGAATCAGATACGCAGTATTTT
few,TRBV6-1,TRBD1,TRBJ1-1,CASSKGQGWLNTEAFF,TGTGCCAGCAGTAAAGGACAGGGATGGTTGAACACTGAAGCTTTCTTT
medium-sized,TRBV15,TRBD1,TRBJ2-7,CATSIDRGREQYF,TGTGCCACCAGCATAGACAGGGGCCGAGAGCAGTACTTC
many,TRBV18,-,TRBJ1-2,CASSPVPDRTNYGYTF,TGTGCCAGCTCACCGGTTCCGGACAGAACTAACTATGGCTACACCTTC
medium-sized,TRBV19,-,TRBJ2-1,CASRLTQTYNEQFF,TGTGCCAGTAGATTAACTCAGACCTACAATGAGCAGTTCTTC
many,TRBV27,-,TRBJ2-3,CASSLDYTDTQYF,TGTGCCAGCAGTTTAGACTACACAGATACGCAGTATTTT
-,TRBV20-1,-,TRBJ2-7,CSAEGRREQYF,TGCAGTGCGGAGGGAAGGCGGGAGCAGTACTTC
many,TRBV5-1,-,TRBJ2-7,CASIPGTDSYEQYF,TGCGCCAGCATCCCCGGGACTGACTCCTACGAGCAGTACTTC
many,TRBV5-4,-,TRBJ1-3,CASSPGLAGNTIYF,TGTGCCAGCAGCCCGGGGCTTGCGGGAAACACCATATATTTT
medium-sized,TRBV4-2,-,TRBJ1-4,CASSQPQGANEKLFF,TGTGCCAGCAGCCAACCACAGGGCGCTAATGAAAAACTGTTTTTT
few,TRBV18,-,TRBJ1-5,CASSAQGQPQHF,TGTGCCAGCTCAGCGCAGGGTCAGCCCCAGCATTTT
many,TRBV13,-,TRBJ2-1,CASSFRSSYNEQFF,TGTGCCAGCAGCTTCCGGAGCTCCTACAATGAGCAGTTCTTC
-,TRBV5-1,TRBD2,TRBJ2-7,CASSFNLLAGGPVEQYF,TGCGCCAGCAGCTTTAACCTTCTAGCGGGAGGGCCGGTCGAGCAGTACTTC
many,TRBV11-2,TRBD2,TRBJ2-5,CASSLREGRQETQYF,TGTGCCAGCAGCTTACGGGAGGGGCGGCAAGAGACCCAGTACTTC
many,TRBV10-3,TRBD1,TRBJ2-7,CAISAGTGAYEQYF,TGTGCCATCAGTGCCGGGACAGGAGCCTACGAGCAGTACTTC
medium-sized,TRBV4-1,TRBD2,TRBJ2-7,CASSQALAGGSYEQYF,TGCGCCAGCAGCCAAGCACTAGCGGGAGGTTCCTACGAGCAGTACTTC
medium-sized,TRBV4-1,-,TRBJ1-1,CASSQVPGAETEAFF,TGCGCCAGCAGCCAAGTTCCGGGGGCGGAGACTGAAGCTTTCTTT
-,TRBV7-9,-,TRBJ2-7,CASSLEGFSYEQYF,TGTGCCAGCAGCTTAGAGGGGTTCTCCTACGAGCAGTACTTC
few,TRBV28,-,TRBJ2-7,CASSRTTGYGRREQYF,TGTGCCAGCAGCCGAACGACAGGATACGGGAGAAGAGAGCAGTACTTC
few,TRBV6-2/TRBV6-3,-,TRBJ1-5,CASTVRYQPQHF,TGTGCCAGCACAGTGCGGTATCAGCCCCAGCATTTT
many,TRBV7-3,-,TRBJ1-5,CASTSGGVRALLRQPQHF,TGTGCCAGCACCTCCGGGGGGGTAAGGGCCCTCCTGCGTCAGCCCCAGCATTTT
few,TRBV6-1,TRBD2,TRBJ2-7,CASRSGSVTYEQYF,TGTGCCAGCAGGAGCGGGAGTGTTACCTACGAGCAGTACTTC
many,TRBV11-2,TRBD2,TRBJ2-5,CASSSFFSGSGYQETQYF,TGTGCCAGCAGCTCCTTCTTTAGCGGGAGCGGTTACCAAGAGACCCAGTACTTC
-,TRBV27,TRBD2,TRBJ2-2,CASSPFATSGSTGELFF,TGTGCCAGCAGCCCCTTCGCGACTAGCGGGAGCACCGGGGAGCTGTTTTTT
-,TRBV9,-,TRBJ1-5,CASSLGEGINQPQHF,TGTGCCAGCAGCTTAGGGGAGGGTATCAATCAGCCCCAGCATTTT